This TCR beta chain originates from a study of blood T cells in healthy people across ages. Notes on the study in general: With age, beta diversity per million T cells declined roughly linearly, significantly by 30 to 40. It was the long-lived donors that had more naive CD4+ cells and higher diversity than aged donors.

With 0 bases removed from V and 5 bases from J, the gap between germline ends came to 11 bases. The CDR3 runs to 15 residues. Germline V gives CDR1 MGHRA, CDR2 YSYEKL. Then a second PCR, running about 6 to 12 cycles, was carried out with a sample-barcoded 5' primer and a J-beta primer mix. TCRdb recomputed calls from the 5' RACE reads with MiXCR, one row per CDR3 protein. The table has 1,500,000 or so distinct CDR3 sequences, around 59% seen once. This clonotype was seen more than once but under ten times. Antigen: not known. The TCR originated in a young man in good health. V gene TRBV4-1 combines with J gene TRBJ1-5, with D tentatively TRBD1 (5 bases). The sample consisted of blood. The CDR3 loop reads CASSQDLRADQPQHF. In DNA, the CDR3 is TGCGCCAGCAGCCAAGATCTCAGGGCGGATCAGCCCCAGCATTTT.